This T cell receptor (beta chain) was captured by sequencing in a study of shared clonotypes between healthy human individuals. Study information: CD4 naive cells filled three plates per donor, CD4 memory three, CD8 naive two and CD8 memory one. The study, taken as a whole, reports: The generation probabilities recorded for non-shared clonotypes fell below those of clonotypes shared by all four donors. Shared clonotypes: roughly 5% naive CD4, around 3.7% naive CD8, around 2.4% memory CD4, around 0.4% memory CD8.

Points on this clone: Its antigen is as yet unknown.

Data came from immunoSEQ multiplex PCR; TCRdb stores just in-frame clones and leaves some out. This table holds millions of clones, approximately 94% found once. CDR3 length: 15 amino acids. The V segment lost 3 bases and the J segment 1 base; nucleotides outside the gene matches: 3. CDR1 SGHDT and CDR2 YYEEEE come from the germline V gene. Sequenced: naive CD4+ T cells sorted from blood. Subset specified: CD45RA+ positively selected. The rearrangement links TRBV5-6 to TRBJ2-7, with 11 nucleotides matching TRBD2. This TCR was recovered from a man younger than 30 in good health. The CDR3, as DNA: TGTGCCAGCAGCTCACTAGCGGGGGAGTCCTACGAGCAGTACTTC. This translates into CASSSLAGESYEQYF. Drawing the rest from reference TRBV5-6 and TRBJ2-7, the complete variable domain is DAGVTQSPTHLIKTRGQQVTLRCSPKSGHDTVSWYQQALGQGPQFIFQYYEEEERQRGNFPDRFSGHQFPNYSSELNVNALLLGDSALYLCASSSLAGESYEQYFGPGTRLTVT.